This passage covers 27 T cell receptor beta chains from one sample sequenced in a study of PD-1 blockade in classical Hodgkin lymphoma. This sample's time point: cycle 4 day 1 (C4D1), after around six weeks of nivolumab. Each patient experienced a relapse that followed autologous stem cell transplantation, and brentuximab vedotin exposure varied. Using immunoSEQ multiplex PCR, the repertoire was profiled, and TCRdb retains in-frame clones only, with some absent. The sample shows under 25,000 clones, 60% to 80% of them seen only once. This sample comprised peripheral blood mononuclear cells (PBMCs), obtained before the fourth cycle of nivolumab. These receptors all stem from a human donor with classical Hodgkin lymphoma.

The V gene is TRBV11-3, the J gene TRBJ2-1; the match to TRBD2 covers 7 bases. V lost 1 base and J lost 0; bases outside the gene matches: 0. Germline CDR1 reads SGHNT; CDR2 reads YENEEA. CDR3 size: 15 residues. The chain's CDR3 is CASSLGGGSYNEQFF. DNA for the CDR3: TGTGCCAGCAGCTTAGGGGGGGGCTCCTACAATGAGCAGTTCTTC.

Only a few counts were recorded for this clone. V usage is TRBV5-1 and J usage is TRBJ1-3; no reliable D call. Germline-derived CDR1 and CDR2 are SGHRS and YFSETQ. The CDR3 is 14 amino acids. V lost 4 bases, J lost 0 bases, and 8 bases lay in between. CDR3 bases: TGCGCCAGCAGCCCCACCAGCTCTGGAAACACCATATATTTT. Its protein is CASSPTSSGNTIYF.

The rearrangement joins TRBV10-3 to TRBJ2-1; D is unresolved. The V gene lost 7 bases and the J gene lost 10 bases, with 17 bases spanning the gap. CDR3 length equals 13 residues. Germline V gene data show CDR1 as ENHRY and CDR2 as SYGVKD. CDR3 sequence (DNA): TGTGCCATCACCCCCGCTGGAAGCCACGAGCAGTTCTTC. Its translation is CAITPAGSHEQFF.

J is TRBJ2-3 and V is TRBV9; D may be TRBD2 (6 bases). This CDR3 region has 15 residues. V was pared by 0 bases and J by 6 bases, with 14 bases between. CDR1 and CDR2 (germline): SGDLS, YYNGEE. The CDR3: CASSVELASMDTQYF. The DNA of the CDR3 is TGTGCCAGCAGCGTAGAACTAGCTAGTATGGATACGCAGTATTTT.

V and J are TRBV6-5 and TRBJ1-1; 7 nucleotides align to TRBD1. The germline V gene encodes CDR1 MNHEY and CDR2 SVGAGI. This CDR3 contains 14 residues. J gave up 4 bases and V 2 bases, and 4 bases lay outside the gene matches. CDR3 sequence: CASSYNRGGTEAFF. Here the CDR3 DNA reads TGTGCCAGCAGTTACAACAGGGGAGGCACTGAAGCTTTCTTT.

In this sample, this clone turned up a few times. The CDR3 protein is CARSRGLAGGPFQETQYF. Here the CDR3 DNA reads TGTGCCAGAAGCAGGGGACTAGCGGGAGGGCCGTTCCAAGAGACCCAGTACTTC. V and J are TRBV5-3 and TRBJ2-5, with 16 bases aligning to TRBD2. TRBV5-3 counts as an open reading frame of uncertain function. The ends lost 4 bases at V and 1 base at J; junction bases unmatched: 7. The CDR3 is made up of 18 amino acids.

This chain joins TRBV21-1 and TRBJ1-6; TRBD1, the table's D call, lacks a check against the DNA. TRBV21-1 is deemed a pseudogene. This CDR3 is built from 16 residues. The CDR3 is CASSPRQSSYNSPLHF. Written as DNA, the CDR3 is TGTGCCAGCAGCCCCCGACAGAGCTCCTATAATTCACCCCTCCACTTT.

The chain is built from TRBV27 and TRBJ1-1; TRBD1 matches 7 bases. J gave up 0 bases and V 6 bases, and 4 bases lay outside the gene matches. Germline lookup yields CDR1 MNHEY and CDR2 SMNVEV (reference sequence). The CDR3 totals 14 residues. The DNA of the CDR3 is TGTGCCAGCAGGTCGGACAGGATGAACACTGAAGCTTTCTTT. It is translated as CASRSDRMNTEAFF.

The chain links TRBV29-1 to TRBJ2-3, with D tentatively TRBD1 (6 bases). Between the trimmed V and J ends, which lost 6 bases and 2 bases, there was a span of 15 bases. Germline assignment: CDR1 SQVTM and CDR2 ANQGSEA. The CDR3 spans 14 residues. CDR3 region: CSVGTSSLTDTQYF. The CDR3, as DNA: TGCAGCGTCGGGACATCTAGCCTCACAGATACGCAGTATTTT.

V and J are TRBV6-1 and TRBJ1-1; D perhaps matches TRBD1 (6 bases). CDR1 and CDR2 from the germline V gene are MNHNS and SASEGT. With 6 bases removed from V and 1 base from J, the gap between germline ends came to 12 bases. CDR3 length: 14 residues. CDR3 protein: CASRPLGQNTEAFF. The CDR3 bases are TGTGCCAGCAGGCCCTTGGGACAGAACACTGAAGCTTTCTTT.

This chain links TRBV5-6 with TRBJ1-6; perhaps TRBD1 as D (5 bases). This CDR3 has 15 amino acids. The V gene's germline CDR1 is SGHDT and CDR2 YYEEEE. V shed 0 bases and J shed 4 bases, with 8 bases lying between them. The CDR3 protein is CASSLDGGYNSPLHF. The CDR3 region has the DNA TGTGCCAGCAGCTTGGATGGGGGGTATAATTCACCCCTCCACTTT.

The chain combines TRBV6-6 with TRBJ1-1; weak D call: TRBD1 (5 bases). Germline V lookup: CDR1 MNHNY, CDR2 SVGAGI (reference sequence). V was clipped by 6 bases and J by 4 bases, with 15 bases between them. The CDR3 length is 14 residues. CDR3 protein: CASRARVVATEAFF. DNA of the CDR3: TGTGCCAGCAGGGCCAGGGTGGTCGCCACTGAAGCTTTCTTT.

V and J are TRBV11-2 and TRBJ2-1, with 9 bases that match TRBD2. The V segment lost 4 bases and the J segment 7 bases; nucleotides outside the gene matches: 11. Germline V gene lookup returns CDR1 SGHAT and CDR2 FQNNGV. This CDR3 has 16 amino acids. The CDR3, as DNA: TGTGCCAGCAGCTCCAATAGCGGGGGCGCGGGGAATGAGCAGTTCTTC. It specifies CASSSNSGGAGNEQFF.

This chain uses TRBV7-2 with TRBJ2-1; D call uncertain. CDR3 size: 16 residues. V gave up 0 bases and J gave up 5 bases, with 14 bases separating them. Germline assignment: CDR1 SGHTA and CDR2 FQGNSA. CDR3 sequence (DNA): TGTGCCAGCAGCTTAGCGATAACTGTCATGAACAATGAGCAGTTCTTC. As protein: CASSLAITVMNNEQFF. Filled out from reference TRBV7-2 and TRBJ2-1, the complete variable domain reads GAGVSQSPSNKVTEKGKDVELRCDPISGHTALYWYRQSLGQGLEFLIYFQGNSAPDKSGLPSDRFSAERTGGSVSTLTIQRTQQEDSAVYLCASSLAITVMNNEQFFGPGTRLTVL.

The gene calls are TRBV6-6 and TRBJ2-5; 9 bases are shared with TRBD2. Germline CDR1 is MNHNY and CDR2 is SVGAGI (reference sequence). Losses at the gene ends were 6 bases for V and 2 bases for J; bases not matched to a gene: 7. CDR3 size: 15 residues. In DNA form, the CDR3 reads TGTGCCAGCAGCTCCCGGACTAGCGTACAAGAGACCCAGTACTTC. Its protein is CASSSRTSVQETQYF.

V gene TRBV7-9 combines with J gene TRBJ1-1; 9 nucleotides match TRBD1. Per the germline V gene, CDR1 is SEHNR and CDR2 is FQNEAQ (reference sequence). CDR3 length equals 13 residues. Germline trimming cut 7 bases from V and 8 bases from J; bases unmatched to any gene: 8. The CDR3 DNA follows: TGTGCCAGCACCGGGACAGGGCTCGGAGAAGCTTTCTTT. Protein product: CASTGTGLGEAFF.

This clone was detected a few times. The J gene is TRBJ1-2, the V gene TRBV30; 12 bases line up with TRBD1. Germline CDR1 GTSNPN, CDR2 SVGIG (reference sequence). J gave up 4 bases and V 2 bases, and 2 bases lay outside the gene matches. The CDR3 has 14 amino acids. The CDR3 is CAWSPGQGAYGYTF. In DNA, the CDR3 is TGTGCCTGGAGTCCGGGACAGGGGGCCTATGGCTACACCTTC. Variable domain in full (rest from reference TRBV30 and TRBJ1-2): SQTIHQWPATLVQPVGSPLSLECTVEGTSNPNLYWYRQAAGRGLQLLFYSVGIGQISSEVPQNLSASRPQDRQFILSSKKLLLSDSGFYLCAWSPGQGAYGYTFGSGTRLTVV.

This chain connects TRBV5-1 to TRBJ2-1; 10 bases match TRBD1. Germline V gene lookup returns CDR1 SGHRS and CDR2 YFSETQ. Trimming took 5 bases from V and 12 from J; bases not matched to a gene: 14. The CDR3 sequence is 15 residues long. This CDR3 is CASRDPGQGWNGQFF. CDR3 in DNA: TGCGCCAGCAGAGATCCGGGACAGGGGTGGAACGGGCAGTTCTTC.

This chain joins TRBV19 and TRBJ1-1; D is ambiguous. The CDR3 runs to 13 residues. Germline assignment: CDR1 LNHDA and CDR2 SQIVND (reference sequence). Trimming stripped 7 bases from V and 2 bases from J, with 11 bases between. The CDR3 region has the DNA TGTGCCAGTAACCCTAGGAGTAACACTGAAGCTTTCTTT. This translates into CASNPRSNTEAFF.

The gene calls are TRBV7-7 and TRBJ2-3, with unresolved D. CDR3 length: 13 amino acids. Germline lookup yields CDR1 SSHAT and CDR2 FNYEAQ (reference sequence). V was clipped by 8 bases and J by 2 bases, with 11 bases between them. The CDR3 DNA follows: TGTGCCAGCTCTACCAGCAACACAGATACGCAGTATTTT. This codes for CASSTSNTDTQYF. The full variable domain, with the rest looked up from reference TRBV7-7 and TRBJ2-3, is GAGVSQSPRYKVTKRGQDVTLRCDPISSHATLYWYQQALGQGPEFLTYFNYEAQPDKSGLPSDRFSAERPEGSISTLTIQRTEQRDSAMYRCASSTSNTDTQYFGPGTRLTVL.

The J gene is TRBJ1-6, the V gene TRBV6-1; possibly TRBD1 for D (6 bases). Germline assignment: CDR1 MNHNS and CDR2 SASEGT. CDR3 size: 16 residues. V was shortened by 4 bases and J by 0 bases, with 10 bases between the two germline ends. The CDR3 region has the DNA TGTGCCAGCAGTGTCGACAGGAGCTCCTATAATTCACCCCTCCACTTT. It is translated as CASSVDRSSYNSPLHF.

The V call is TRBV25-1, the J call TRBJ1-6; 8 bases map to TRBD1. CDR3 size: 15 residues. CDR1 and CDR2 (germline): MGHDK, SYGVNS. The V segment lost 3 bases and the J segment 3 bases; nucleotides outside the gene matches: 1. CDR3 nucleotides: TGTGCCAGCAGTGACGGACAGGGCTATAATTCACCCCTCCACTTT. Its translation: CASSDGQGYNSPLHF.

The V call is TRBV5-4, the J call TRBJ2-5; no firm D call. Germline CDR1 and CDR2: SGHNT and YYREEE (reference sequence). The CDR3 contains 13 residues. V was trimmed by 0 bases and J by 1 base, leaving 4 bases between them. For the CDR3, the DNA is TGTGCCAGCAGCTTGGGCTTCCAAGAGACCCAGTACTTC. Its translation is CASSLGFQETQYF.

The genes are TRBV9 and TRBJ2-7; tentatively, D is TRBD2 (6 bases). Germline V gives CDR1 SGDLS, CDR2 YYNGEE. The CDR3 spans 14 residues. V lost 4 bases and J lost 6, with 17 bases in between. CDR3 residues: CASSSSGGTSEQYF. CDR3 sequence (DNA): TGTGCCAGCAGCTCCTCCGGGGGTACCAGCGAGCAGTACTTC.

The V call is TRBV6-5, the J call TRBJ1-2; D gene unclear. CDR3 length: 13 amino acids. Germline assignment: CDR1 MNHEY and CDR2 SVGAGI. V was shortened by 2 bases and J by 4 bases, with 8 bases between the two germline ends. The CDR3 here is CASSYVGSYGYTF. The CDR3 DNA is TGTGCCAGCAGTTACGTGGGCAGCTATGGCTACACCTTC.

The CDR3 region has the DNA TGTGCCAGCAGTTCTTCTTATGAAAAACTGTTTTTT. Translating gives CASSSSYEKLFF. The chain carries TRBV28 and TRBJ1-4; D unresolved. CDR1 is MDHEN and CDR2 is SYDVKM in the germline V gene. The CDR3 has 12 residues. V was trimmed by 4 bases and J by 6 bases, leaving 6 bases between them.

This chain connects TRBV2 to TRBJ1-5; the D gene is possibly TRBD1 (5 bases). Trimming shortened V by 4 bases and J by 0 bases, and 16 bases separated the two germline ends. Germline CDR1 SNHLY, CDR2 FYNNEI. The CDR3 runs 17 residues. The CDR3 region is CASSGVGGAYSNQPQHF. The CDR3 region has the DNA TGTGCCAGCAGTGGGGTGGGAGGGGCCTATAGCAATCAGCCCCAGCATTTT.